This is a list of T cell receptor beta chains from one sample in a study of beta chain features in type 1 diabetes. This table comes from immunoSEQ multiplex PCR, and its TCRdb copy is limited to in-frame clones, with some not included. In the table there are 300,000 to 400,000 clones, roughly an eighth of which are singletons. Specimen: naive CD4+ T cells from blood. The receptors derive from a young man in good health. Both conserved end residues are part of each CDR3.

>TRBJ2-1|17|TRBV19
CASSIRVNWRGAHEQFF
>TRBJ2-1|16|TRBV5-4
CASSMLGDSIINEQFF
>TRBJ2-1|14|TRBV18
CASSPPPQNNEQFF
>TRBJ2-3|14|TRBV7-9
CASSSIGVADTQYF
>TRBJ1-4|15|TRBV9
CASSVGGQGTEKLFF
>TRBJ2-2|14|TRBV5-1
CASSLRERTGELFF
>TRBJ1-1|13|TRBV7-2
CASSFDRGTEAFF
>TRBJ2-5|14|TRBV7-9
CASSLNKGLETQYF
>TRBJ2-1|15|TRBV28
CASSSGASGGHEQFF
>TRBJ1-2|12|TRBV6-1
CASSEGTDRRTF
>TRBJ1-2|11|TRBV30
CAWRSDYGYTF
>TRBJ1-1|13|TRBV6-1
CASSSGSGGAAFF
>TRBJ1-6|15|TRBV10-3
CAISERGGNGSPLHF
>TRBJ1-1|13|TRBV7-3
CASSLSRVAEAFF
>TRBJ1-1|13|TRBV7-6
CASSLGWNTEAFF
>TRBJ2-2|16|TRBV4-3
CASSQVTGHNTGELFF
>TRBJ2-1|12|TRBV28
CASSRLRNEQFF
>TRBJ1-1|13|TRBV19
CATQGAGGTEAFF
>TRBJ2-6|14|TRBV19
CASSIIPGANVLTF
>TRBJ1-4|15|TRBV25-1
CASGGFWSSNEKLFF
>TRBJ2-1|16|TRBV4-3
CASSQQGQGALNEQFF
>TRBJ1-3|15|TRBV18
CASSPPSISGNTIYF
>TRBJ1-2|13|TRBV30
CAWSAPGRGGYTF
>TRBJ2-1|15|TRBV19
CASTARQGPINEQFF
>TRBJ2-7|14|TRBV19
CASSIVGQTYEQYF
>TRBJ1-5|14|TRBV28
CASSIGQGTQPQHF
>TRBJ2-1|13|TRBV11-2
CASRSGLNNEQFF
>TRBJ2-1|11|TRBV20-1
CSAGSYNEQFF
>TRBJ2-7|14|TRBV14
CASSRGQGTGEQYF
>TRBJ2-7|15|TRBV16
CASSAFWGGEREQYF
>TRBJ2-7|11|TRBV25-1
CASSEYFEQYF
>TRBJ2-5|17|TRBV5-4
CASSFFGTSGRSETQYF
>TRBJ1-2|16|TRBV6-6
CASSFQGTVTPNGYTF
>NA|11|TRBV20-1
CSGDRGHEQYF
>TRBJ2-3|16|TRBV5-8
CASSLYVTGEADTQYF
>TRBJ2-3|14|TRBV30
CAWRTALSTDTQYF
>TRBJ2-5|16|TRBV7-2
CASSLGASGGTSFQYF
>TRBJ2-3|17|TRBV21-1
CASSLIPRAPDADTQYF
>TRBJ2-5|16|TRBV7-9
CASSFPGLAGEETQYF